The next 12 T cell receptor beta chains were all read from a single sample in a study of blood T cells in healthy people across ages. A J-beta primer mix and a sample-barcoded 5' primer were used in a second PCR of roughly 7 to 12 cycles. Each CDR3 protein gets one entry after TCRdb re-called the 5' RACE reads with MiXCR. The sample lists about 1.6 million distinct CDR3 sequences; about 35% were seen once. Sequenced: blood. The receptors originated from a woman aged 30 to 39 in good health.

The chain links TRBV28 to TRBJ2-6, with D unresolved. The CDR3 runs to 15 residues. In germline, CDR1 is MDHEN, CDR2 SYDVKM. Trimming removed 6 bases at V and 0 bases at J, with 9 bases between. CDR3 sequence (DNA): TGTGCCAGCAGCATTAAAGGCTCTGGGGCCAACGTCCTGACTTTC. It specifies CASSIKGSGANVLTF.

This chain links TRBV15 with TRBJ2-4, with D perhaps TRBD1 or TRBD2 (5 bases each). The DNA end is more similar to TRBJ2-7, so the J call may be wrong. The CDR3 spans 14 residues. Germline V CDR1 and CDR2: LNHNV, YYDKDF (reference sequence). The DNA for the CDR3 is TGTGCCACCAGCAGAGAGCGAGGGGCCTACGAGCAGTACTTC. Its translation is CATSRERGAYEQYF.

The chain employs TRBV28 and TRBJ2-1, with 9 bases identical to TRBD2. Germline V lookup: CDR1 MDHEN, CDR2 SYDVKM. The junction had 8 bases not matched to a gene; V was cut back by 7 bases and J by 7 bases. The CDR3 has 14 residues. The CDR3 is CASTPASGMNEQFF. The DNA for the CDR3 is TGTGCCAGCACCCCGGCTAGCGGGATGAATGAGCAGTTCTTC.

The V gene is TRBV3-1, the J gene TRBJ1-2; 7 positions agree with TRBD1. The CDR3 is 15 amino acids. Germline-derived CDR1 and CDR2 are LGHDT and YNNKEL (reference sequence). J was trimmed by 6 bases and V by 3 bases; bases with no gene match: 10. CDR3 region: CASSQSGGGGHGYTF. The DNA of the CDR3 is TGTGCCAGCAGCCAGAGTGGAGGGGGCGGCCATGGCTACACCTTC.

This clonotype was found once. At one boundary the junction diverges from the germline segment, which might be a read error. The chain's CDR3 is CAWTSTGERFF. CDR3 nucleotide sequence: TGTGCCTGGACCAGCACCGGGGAGCGGTTTTTT. This chain links TRBV30 with TRBJ2-2; D possibly corresponds to TRBD2 (5 bases). This CDR3 region has 11 residues. CDR1 is GTSNPN, CDR2 SVGIG, per germline (reference sequence).

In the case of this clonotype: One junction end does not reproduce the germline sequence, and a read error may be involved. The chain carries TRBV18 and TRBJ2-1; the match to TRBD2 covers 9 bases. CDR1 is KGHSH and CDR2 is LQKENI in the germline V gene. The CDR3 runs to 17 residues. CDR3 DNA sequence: TGTGCTAGCTCACCAAATTCGCTAGCGGGATCATACAATGAGCAGTTCTTC. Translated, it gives CASSPNSLAGSYNEQFF.

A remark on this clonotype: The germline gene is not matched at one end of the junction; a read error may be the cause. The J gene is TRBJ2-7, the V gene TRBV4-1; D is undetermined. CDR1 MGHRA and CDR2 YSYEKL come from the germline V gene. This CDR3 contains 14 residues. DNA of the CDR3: TGCGCCAGCGGCCAAGATCTTGTGGGATACGAGCAGTACTTC. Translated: CASGQDLVGYEQYF.

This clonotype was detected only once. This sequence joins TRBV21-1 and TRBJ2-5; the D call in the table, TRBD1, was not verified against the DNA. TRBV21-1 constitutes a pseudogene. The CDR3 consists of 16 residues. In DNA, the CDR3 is TGTGCAGGAGTTCGGTCCCCCCGGGAGCAATCCGGCGGGCAGTACTTC. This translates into CAGVRSPREQSGGQYF.

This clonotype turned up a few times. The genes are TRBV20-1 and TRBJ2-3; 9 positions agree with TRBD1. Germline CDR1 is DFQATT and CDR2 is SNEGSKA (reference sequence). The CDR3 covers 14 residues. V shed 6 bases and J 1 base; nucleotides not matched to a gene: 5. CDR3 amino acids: CSAETGGGTDTQYF. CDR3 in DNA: TGCAGTGCCGAGACAGGGGGAGGCACAGATACGCAGTATTTT.

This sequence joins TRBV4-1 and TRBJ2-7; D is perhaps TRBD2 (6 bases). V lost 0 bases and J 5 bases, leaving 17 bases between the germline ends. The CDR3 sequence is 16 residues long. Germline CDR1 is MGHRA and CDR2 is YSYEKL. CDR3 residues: CASSQDVSGRFDEQYF. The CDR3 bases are TGCGCCAGCAGCCAAGATGTATCGGGGAGGTTCGACGAGCAGTACTTC.

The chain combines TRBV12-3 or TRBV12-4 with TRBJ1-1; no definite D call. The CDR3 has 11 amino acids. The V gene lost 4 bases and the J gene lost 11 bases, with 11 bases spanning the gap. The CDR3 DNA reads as TGTGCCAGCAGTTGGGAACTCGGGGCTTTCTTT. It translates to CASSWELGAFF.

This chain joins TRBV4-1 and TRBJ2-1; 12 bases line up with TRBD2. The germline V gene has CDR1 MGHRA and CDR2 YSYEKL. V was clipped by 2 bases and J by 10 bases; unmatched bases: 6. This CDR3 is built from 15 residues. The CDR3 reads CASSQPGLAGKEQFF. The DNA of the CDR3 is TGCGCCAGCAGCCAACCGGGACTAGCGGGTAAAGAGCAGTTCTTC.